This T cell receptor (beta chain) was sequenced in a study of blood T cell repertoires in COVID-19. Background on the study: The cDNA or gDNA used as material had been derived from T cells, B-cell-depleted T cells, or PBMCs.

This table comes from immunoSEQ multiplex PCR, and its TCRdb copy is limited to in-frame clones, with some not included. The data hold around 140,000 clones, with approximately 84% observed a single time. Clinical histories supplied by participants themselves formed the basis of cohort assignment. Trimming took off 6 bases at V and 5 bases at J, with 15 bases between the two ends. The germline V gene has CDR1 ENHRY and CDR2 SYGVKD. This CDR3 spans 14 amino acids. The clonotype comes from a woman in her forties or fifties with acute COVID-19. Sequencing input: PBMCs or T cells enriched from blood (not recorded which). The chain joins TRBV10-3 to TRBJ2-3; tentative D call: TRBD1 (7 bases). The CDR3 coding sequence is TGTGCCATCAGGAGGCGGGACAGTGGAGATACGCAGTATTTT. It translates to CAIRRRDSGDTQYF.